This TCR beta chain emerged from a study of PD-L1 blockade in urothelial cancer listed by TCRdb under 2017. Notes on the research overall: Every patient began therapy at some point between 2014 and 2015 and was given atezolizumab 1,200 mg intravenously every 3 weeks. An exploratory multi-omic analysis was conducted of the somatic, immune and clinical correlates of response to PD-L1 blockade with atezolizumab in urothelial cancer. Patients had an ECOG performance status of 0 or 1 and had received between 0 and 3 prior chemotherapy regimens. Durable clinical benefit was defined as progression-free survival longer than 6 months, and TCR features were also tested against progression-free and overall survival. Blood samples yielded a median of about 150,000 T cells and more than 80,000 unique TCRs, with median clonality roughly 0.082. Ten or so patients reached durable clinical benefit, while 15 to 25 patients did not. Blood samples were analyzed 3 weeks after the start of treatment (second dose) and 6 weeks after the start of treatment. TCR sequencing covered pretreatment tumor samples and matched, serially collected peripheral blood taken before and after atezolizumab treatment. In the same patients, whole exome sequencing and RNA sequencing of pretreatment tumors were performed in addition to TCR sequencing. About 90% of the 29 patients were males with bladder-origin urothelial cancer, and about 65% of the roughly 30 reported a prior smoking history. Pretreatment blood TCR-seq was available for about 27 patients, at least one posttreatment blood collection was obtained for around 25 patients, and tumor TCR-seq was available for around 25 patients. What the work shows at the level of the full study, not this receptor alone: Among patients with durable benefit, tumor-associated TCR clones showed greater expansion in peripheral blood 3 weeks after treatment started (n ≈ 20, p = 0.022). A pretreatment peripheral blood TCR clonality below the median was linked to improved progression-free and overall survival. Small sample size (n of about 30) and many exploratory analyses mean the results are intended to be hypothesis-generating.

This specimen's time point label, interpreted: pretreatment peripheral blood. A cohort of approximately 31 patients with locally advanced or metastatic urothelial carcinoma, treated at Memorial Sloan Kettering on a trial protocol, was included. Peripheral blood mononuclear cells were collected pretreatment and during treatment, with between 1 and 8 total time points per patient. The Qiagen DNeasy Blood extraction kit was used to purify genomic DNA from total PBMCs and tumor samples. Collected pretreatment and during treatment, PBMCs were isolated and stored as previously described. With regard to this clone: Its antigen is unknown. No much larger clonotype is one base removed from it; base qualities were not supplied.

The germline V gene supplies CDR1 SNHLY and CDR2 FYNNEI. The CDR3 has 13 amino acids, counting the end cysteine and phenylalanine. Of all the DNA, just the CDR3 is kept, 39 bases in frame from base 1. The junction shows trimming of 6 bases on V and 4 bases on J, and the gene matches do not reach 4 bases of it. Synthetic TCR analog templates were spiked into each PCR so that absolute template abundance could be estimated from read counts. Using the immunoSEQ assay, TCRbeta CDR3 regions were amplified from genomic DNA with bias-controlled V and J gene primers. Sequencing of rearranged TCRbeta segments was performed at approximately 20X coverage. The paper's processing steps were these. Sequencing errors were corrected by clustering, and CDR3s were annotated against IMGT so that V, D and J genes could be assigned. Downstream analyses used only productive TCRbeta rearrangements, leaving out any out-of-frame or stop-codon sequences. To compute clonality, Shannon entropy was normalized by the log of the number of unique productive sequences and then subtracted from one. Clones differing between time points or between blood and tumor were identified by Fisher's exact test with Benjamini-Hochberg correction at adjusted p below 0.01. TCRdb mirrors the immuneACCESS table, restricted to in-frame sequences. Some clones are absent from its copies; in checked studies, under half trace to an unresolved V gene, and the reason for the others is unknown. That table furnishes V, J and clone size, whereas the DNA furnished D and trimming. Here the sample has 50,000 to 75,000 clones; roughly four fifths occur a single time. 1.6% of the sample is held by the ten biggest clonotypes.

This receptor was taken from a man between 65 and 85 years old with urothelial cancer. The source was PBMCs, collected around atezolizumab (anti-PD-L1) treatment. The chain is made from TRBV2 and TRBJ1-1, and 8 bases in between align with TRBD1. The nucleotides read TGTGCCAGCAGGAAAACAGGGGGCACTGAAGCTTTCTTT. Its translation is CASRKTGGTEAFF.